The clone carrying this T cell receptor beta chain showed up just once. This record comes from a study of blood T cell repertoires in COVID-19. CDR3 length: 15 amino acids. The V gene lost 4 bases and the J gene lost 4 bases, with 15 bases spanning the gap. Germline V CDR1 and CDR2: KGHDR, SFDVKD. This table comes from immunoSEQ multiplex PCR, and its TCRdb copy is limited to in-frame clones, with some not included. This table has under 200,000 clones, roughly 88% appearing once. The chain combines TRBV24-1 with TRBJ1-2; maybe TRBD1 (6 bases). The receptor comes from a man aged 40-49 years with acute COVID-19. Sequencing was carried out using PBMCs or T cells enriched from blood (not recorded which). DNA of the CDR3: TGTGCCACCAGTGAACGTGAGACAGGAGTCTATGGCTACACCTTC. Its protein is CATSERETGVYGYTF.